This TCR beta chain is from a study of tumor-infiltrating lymphocytes in primary liver carcinoma. The CDR3 totals 19 residues. CDR1 is GTSNPN and CDR2 is SVGIG in the germline V gene (reference sequence). Trimming took 4 bases from V and 6 from J; bases not matched to a gene: 21. The authors took blood RNA from unsorted whole blood and also extracted germline DNA. Total RNA amounting to roughly 480 ng was the source from which TCR beta cDNA was made with a constant-region primer. It was through three nested multiplex PCR rounds of slightly modified ARM-PCR that TCR beta libraries arose. The first two PCR rounds used TRBV1-TRBV30 primers with a Cbeta primer, around 10 cycles each. TCRdb re-called the multiplex PCR reads through MiXCR, storing one row per CDR3 protein. Here the sample spans 310,000 or so distinct CDR3 sequences, around 50% being singletons. Note on this clonotype: This is likely a read error, given that the CDR3 carries no conserved phenylalanine or tryptophan at its end.

The source is a woman in her twenties or thirties with primary liver carcinoma and hepatitis B virus infection. The sequencing input was peripheral blood. This chain joins TRBV30 and TRBJ2-7; 13 bases line up with TRBD2. In nucleotides, the CDR3 is TGTGCCTGGAATGTTTCTAGGACTAGCGGGAGAACCGACCCTAGCGAGCAGTACCTC. Encoded protein: CAWNVSRTSGRTDPSEQYL.